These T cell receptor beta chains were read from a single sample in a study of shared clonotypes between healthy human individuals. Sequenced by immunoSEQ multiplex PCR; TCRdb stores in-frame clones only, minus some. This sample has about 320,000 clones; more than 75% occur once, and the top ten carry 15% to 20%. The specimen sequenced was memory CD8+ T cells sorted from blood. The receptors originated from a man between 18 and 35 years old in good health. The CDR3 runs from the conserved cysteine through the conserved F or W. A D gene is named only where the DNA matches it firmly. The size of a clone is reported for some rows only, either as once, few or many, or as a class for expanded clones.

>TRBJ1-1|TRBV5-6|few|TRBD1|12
CASSLGGPEAFF
TGTGCCAGCAGCTTAGGGGGCCCTGAAGCTTTCTTT
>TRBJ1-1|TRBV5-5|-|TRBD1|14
CASSFGQGNAEAFF
TGTGCCAGCAGCTTCGGACAGGGAAACGCTGAAGCTTTCTTT
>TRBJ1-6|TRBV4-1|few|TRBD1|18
CASSQVLYWGQWNSPLHF
TGCGCCAGCAGCCAAGTCCTTTATTGGGGACAGTGGAATTCACCCCTCCACTTT
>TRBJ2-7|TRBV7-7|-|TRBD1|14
CASRSRGPPYEQYF
TGTGCTAGCAGATCCAGGGGGCCCCCCTACGAGCAGTACTTC
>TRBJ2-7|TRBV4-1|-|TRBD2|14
CASSQGGGTYEQYF
TGCGCCAGCAGCCAAGGCGGGGGGACATACGAGCAGTACTTC
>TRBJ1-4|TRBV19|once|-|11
CASGLAEKLFF
TGTGCCAGCGGACTGGCTGAAAAACTGTTTTTT
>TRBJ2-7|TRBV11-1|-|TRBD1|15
CASSLDQGDNYEQYF
TGTGCCAGCAGCTTAGACCAGGGGGATAACTACGAGCAGTACTTC
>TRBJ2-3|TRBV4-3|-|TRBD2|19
CASSQDPTSSGRSTDTQYF
TGCGCCAGCAGCCAAGATCCAACGTCTAGCGGGAGGAGCACAGATACGCAGTATTTT
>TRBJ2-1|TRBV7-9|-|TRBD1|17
CASSSVESGTGHNEQFF
TGTGCCAGCAGCTCGGTCGAAAGCGGGACAGGGCACAATGAGCAGTTCTTC
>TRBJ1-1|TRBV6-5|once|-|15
CASSYSGRRRTEAFF
TGTGCCAGCAGTTACTCAGGAAGGAGGAGGACTGAAGCTTTCTTT
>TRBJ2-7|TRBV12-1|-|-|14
CASSGGQRPYEQYF
TGTGCCAGCAGCGGGGGACAGCGCCCCTACGAGCAGTACTTC
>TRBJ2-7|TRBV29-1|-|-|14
CSVVRDGNSYEQYF
TGCAGCGTTGTACGGGACGGAAACTCCTACGAGCAGTACTTC
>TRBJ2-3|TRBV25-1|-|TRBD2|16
CASSGWGGAGTDTQYF
TGTGCCAGCAGCGGTTGGGGGGGTGCAGGCACAGATACGCAGTATTTT
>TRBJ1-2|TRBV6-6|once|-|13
CASSRTAPYGYTF
TGTGCCAGCAGTAGAACAGCGCCTTATGGCTACACCTTC
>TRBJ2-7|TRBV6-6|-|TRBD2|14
CASSSTSVSYEQYF
TGTGCCAGCAGCTCGACTAGCGTTTCCTACGAGCAGTACTTC
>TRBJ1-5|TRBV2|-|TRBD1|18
CASSATGQGVLSNQPQHF
TGTGCCAGCAGTGCAACGGGACAGGGGGTACTTAGCAATCAGCCCCAGCATTTT
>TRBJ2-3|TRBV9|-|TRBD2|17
CASSVTSAGGPGDTQYF
TGTGCCAGCAGCGTAACCTCAGCGGGAGGGCCGGGAGATACGCAGTATTTT
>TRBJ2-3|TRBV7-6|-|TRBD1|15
CASSSRDSYTDTQYF
TGTGCCAGCAGCTCCCGGGACAGTTACACAGATACGCAGTATTTT
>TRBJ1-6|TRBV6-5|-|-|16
CASSYSQHGYNSPLHF
TGTGCCAGCAGTTACTCCCAGCATGGGTATAATTCACCCCTCCACTTT
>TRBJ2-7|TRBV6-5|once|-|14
CASSEDTTAYEQYF
TGTGCCAGCAGTGAGGACACGACCGCCTACGAGCAGTACTTC
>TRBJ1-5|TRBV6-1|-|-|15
CASSEYVGLDQPQHF
TGTGCCAGCAGTGAATATGTTGGGCTGGATCAGCCCCAGCATTTT
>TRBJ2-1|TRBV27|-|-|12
CASSLGPDEQFF
TGTGCCAGCAGTTTGGGACCCGATGAGCAGTTCTTC
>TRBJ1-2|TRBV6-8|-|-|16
CASSWVRVTRGYGYTF
TGTGCCAGCAGCTGGGTTCGGGTAACGAGGGGCTATGGCTACACCTTC
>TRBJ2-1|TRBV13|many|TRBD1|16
CASSLEGAEEYNEQFF
TGTGCCAGCAGCTTAGAGGGGGCGGAGGAATACAATGAGCAGTTCTTC
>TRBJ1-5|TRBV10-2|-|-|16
CASSEFRLGGNQPQHF
TGCGCCAGCAGTGAGTTTAGGTTAGGGGGAAATCAGCCCCAGCATTTT
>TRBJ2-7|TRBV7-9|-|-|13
CASSLDRGYEQYF
TGTGCCAGCAGCTTAGATCGCGGGTACGAGCAGTACTTC
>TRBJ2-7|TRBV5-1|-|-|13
CASSPVFSYEQYF
TGCGCCAGCAGCCCAGTCTTCTCCTACGAGCAGTACTTC
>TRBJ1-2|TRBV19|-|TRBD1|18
CASSTDRKKRDGHYGYTF
TGTGCCAGTAGTACGGACAGGAAAAAGAGAGATGGCCACTATGGCTACACCTTC
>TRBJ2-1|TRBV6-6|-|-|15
CASSYGLGSYNEQFF
TGTGCCAGCAGTTACGGTTTGGGGTCCTACAATGAGCAGTTCTTC
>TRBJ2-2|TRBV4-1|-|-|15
CASSQRTDLRGELFF
TGCGCCAGCAGCCAACGGACGGATCTACGCGGGGAGCTGTTTTTT
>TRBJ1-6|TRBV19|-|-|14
CAIGDNSQNSPLHF
TGTGCCATCGGTGACAACAGTCAGAATTCACCCCTCCACTTT
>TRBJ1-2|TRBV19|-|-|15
CASSIGNRERYGYTF
TGTGCCAGTAGTATAGGGAACAGGGAACGCTATGGCTACACCTTC
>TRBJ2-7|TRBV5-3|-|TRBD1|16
CARSGDDRATSYEQYF
TGTGCCAGAAGCGGGGACGACAGGGCGACCTCCTACGAGCAGTACTTC
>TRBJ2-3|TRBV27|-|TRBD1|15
CASSWGTGGGDTQYF
TGTGCCAGCAGTTGGGGGACAGGGGGTGGTGATACGCAGTATTTT
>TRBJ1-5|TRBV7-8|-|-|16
CASSSRGRGRDQPQHF
TGTGCCAGCAGCTCACGGGGCAGGGGAAGGGATCAGCCCCAGCATTTT
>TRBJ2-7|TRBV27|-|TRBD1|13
CASSTTGEREQYF
TGTGCCAGCAGTACGACAGGGGAGAGGGAGCAGTACTTC
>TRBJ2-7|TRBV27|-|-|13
CASLRTGSYEQYF
TGTGCCAGCCTTCGCACAGGCTCCTACGAGCAGTACTTC
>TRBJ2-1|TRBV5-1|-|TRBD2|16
CASSQEGLAGGPEQFF
TGCGCCAGCAGCCAGGAGGGGCTAGCGGGAGGGCCGGAGCAGTTCTTC
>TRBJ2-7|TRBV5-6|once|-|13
CASSTGTYYEQYF
TGTGCCAGCAGCACCGGGACTTACTACGAGCAGTACTTC
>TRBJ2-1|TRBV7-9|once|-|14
CASSLTDQANEQFF
TGTGCCAGCAGCTTAACCGACCAGGCCAATGAGCAGTTCTTC
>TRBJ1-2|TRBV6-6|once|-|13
CASGPGGDYGYTF
TGTGCCAGTGGGCCCGGGGGCGACTATGGCTACACCTTC